This T cell receptor beta chain was profiled in a study of blood T cell repertoires in COVID-19. The CDR3 totals 13 residues. Trimming left V 0 bases short and J 6 bases short, with 9 bases between. Germline loops: CDR1 LGHNA, CDR2 YNFKEQ. The table came from immunoSEQ multiplex PCR; TCRdb's copy has only in-frame clones and leaves some out. The sample yields approximately 240,000 clones, approximately 80% seen once. This chain uses TRBV4-2 with TRBJ2-7; D is perhaps TRBD2 (5 bases). The specimen sequenced was peripheral blood. This sequence was found in a woman older than 75 with active or convalescent COVID-19. DNA for the CDR3: TGTGCCAGCAGCCAAGATTCTGGAGGCGAGCAGTACTTC. Its protein is CASSQDSGGEQYF.